This passage covers 8 T cell receptor beta chains from one sample sequenced in a study of T cells in Graves' hyperthyroidism and ophthalmopathy (dated by TCRdb to the late 2010s). Receptor libraries were prepared by multiplex PCR. TCRdb shows the sequencer as Illumina HiSeq 2000. TCR beta CDR3 regions were amplified from RNA transcripts. The first round of RT-PCR for the TCR CDR3 was performed with the HTBI primer set and the Qiagen OneStep RT-PCR kit. In TCRdb, the public reads were trimmed at Q25 with fastp and aligned with MiXCR, with productive beta chains retained. Rows with one shared CDR3 protein collapse into an entry with the most common genes and DNA. Here the sample has about 480,000 distinct CDR3 sequences; roughly an eighth occur a single time. The biggest ten clones account for around 17% of the sample. The sample taken for sequencing was blood. These receptors originate from a woman in her late teens or twenties with Graves' hyperthyroidism.

This clonotype showed up just a few times. V usage is TRBV27 and J usage is TRBJ2-1; no clear D gene. Trimming took off 2 bases at V and 16 bases at J, with 21 bases between the two ends. The CDR3 consists of 14 residues. Germline CDR1 MNHEY, CDR2 SMNVEV (reference sequence). CDR3 protein: CASSLGWPTYPLFF. CDR3 DNA: TGTGCCAGCAGTTTAGGCTGGCCCACTTACCCCCTTTTCTTC.

This clonotype has ten or more counts. Germline is not matched at one junction end, which may reflect a read error. V usage is TRBV30 and J usage is TRBJ2-6; 8 nucleotides align to TRBD1. The CDR3 is 15 residues long. Germline V gene data show CDR1 as GTSNPN and CDR2 as SVGIG (reference sequence). The CDR3 spells CIGAGGRSGANVLTF. The CDR3 DNA reads as TGCATAGGGGCAGGGGGCCGCTCTGGGGCCAACGTCCTGACTTTC.

This clonotype was counted at least ten times. The chain couples TRBV12-5 to TRBJ2-5; TRBD1 agrees at 8 bases. Germline V gene sequence: CDR1 LGHNT, CDR2 FRNRAP. The CDR3 is 14 residues long. V was pared by 5 bases and J by 4 bases, with 6 bases of the junction left unmatched. The CDR3 sequence is CASGPDRVAETQYF. CDR3 in DNA: TGTGCTAGTGGTCCGGACAGGGTAGCAGAGACCCAGTACTTC.

This clonotype showed up many times. V usage is TRBV12-5 and J usage is TRBJ2-3; tentatively, D is TRBD1 (6 bases). The CDR3 consists of 16 residues. CDR1 is LGHNT, CDR2 FRNRAP, per germline. The germline V and J ends were trimmed by 7 bases and 2 bases, with 19 bases remaining between them. The DNA of the CDR3 is TGTGCTAGTGCCACCCTCAGGGGTTCTTACACAGATACGCAGTATTTT. This codes for CASATLRGSYTDTQYF.

This clonotype was seen at least ten times. The CDR3 nucleotides read TGTGCCAGCAGCCCTAGGATGGATACGCAGTATTTT. Protein: CASSPRMDTQYF. The V and J genes are TRBV7-8 and TRBJ2-3; unclear D gene. This CDR3 spans 12 amino acids. Germline V gene data show CDR1 as SGHVS and CDR2 as FQNEAQ. Trimming took 5 bases from V and 6 from J, leaving 9 bases between them.

This clonotype was picked up many times. This sequence joins TRBV27 and TRBJ2-3; D is ambiguous. The CDR3 runs to 12 residues. V was shortened by 8 bases and J by 2 bases, with 8 bases between the two germline ends. Germline lookup yields CDR1 MNHEY and CDR2 SMNVEV (reference sequence). The CDR3 sequence is CASGLNTDTQYF. CDR3 in DNA: TGTGCCAGCGGGTTGAACACAGATACGCAGTATTTT.

This clonotype appeared many times. This chain joins TRBV12-3 or TRBV12-4 and TRBJ2-1; no reliable D call. The ends were cut back, 2 bases at V and 6 bases at J, with 5 bases in the middle. The CDR3 is 12 residues long. The chain's CDR3 is CASSLYGNEQFF. In DNA, the CDR3 is TGTGCCAGCAGTTTATACGGCAATGAGCAGTTCTTC.

This chain uses TRBV28 with TRBJ2-5; 7 nucleotides match TRBD2. Germline CDR1 and CDR2: MDHEN and SYDVKM. The ends lost 4 bases at V and 2 bases at J; junction bases unmatched: 7. This CDR3 is built from 15 residues. This CDR3 reads CASSSLAVVQETQYF. CDR3 bases: TGTGCCAGCAGTTCTCTAGCGGTAGTACAAGAGACCCAGTACTTC.